The rows below give T cell receptor beta chains drawn from one sample of a study of T cell clones after liver transplantation. TCRdb keeps only in-frame clones here, not all; method: immunoSEQ multiplex PCR. The sample has around 100,000 clones; 84% are singletons. The source material was CD4+ T cells from blood, sampled around 4 years after liver transplant. The origin of the receptors is a human patient who received a liver transplant. A share of the T cells may be of graft donor origin. Each CDR3 is given with its conserved first and last residue. A D gene is named only where the DNA matches it firmly. Size tells how often a clone was seen (once, few, many) or the class of an expanded clone, and some rows leave it out.

TGTGCCAGCAGTCCCCCCCAGAAGGGAGTAGACTATGGCTACACCTTC	CASSPPQKGVDYGYTF	TRBJ1-2	-	-	TRBV28
TGTGCCAGCTCACCAATAGGTGCCGAGCAGTACTTC	CASSPIGAEQYF	TRBJ2-7	once	-	TRBV18
TGCGCCAGCAGCTTTGAAGGGGCCCAGTACTTC	CASSFEGAQYF	TRBJ2-5	-	-	TRBV5-1
TGTGCCAGCAGCGTAGGGGCGGGGCCCCCAATTTTT	CASSVGAGPPIF	TRBJ2-3	-	-	TRBV9
TGTGCCAGCAGCTTAGTGGCAGGGGGGGACTATGGCTACACCTTC	CASSLVAGGDYGYTF	TRBJ1-2	-	TRBD1	TRBV7-2
TGTGCCAGCAGCAGGGACAGGGGGGACACCGGGGAGCTGTTTTTT	CASSRDRGDTGELFF	TRBJ2-2	few	TRBD1	TRBV7-7
TGTGCCAGCAGCTCAGGGAATTCGGTCACTGAAGCTTTCTTT	CASSSGNSVTEAFF	TRBJ1-1	-	-	TRBV7-9
TGTGCCAGCAGGGCGGGACTGATAAACTCCTACGAGCAGTACTTC	CASRAGLINSYEQYF	TRBJ2-7	-	-	TRBV2
TGTGCCAGTACCGCTGCTAGGGCAGACGTCGGGGGTAAGCTGTTTTTT	CASTAARADVGGKLFF	TRBJ2-2	few	-	TRBV19
TGTGCCAGCAGTTACGGCCGGGTCCTGACTTTC	CASSYGRVLTF	TRBJ2-6	-	-	TRBV6-5
TGTGCCAGTAGCCCCGAACAGACACTCTCTGGAAACACCATATATTTT	CASSPEQTLSGNTIYF	TRBJ1-3	-	-	TRBV19
TGTGCCAGCAGAAGACTATTAGCCAAAAACATTCAGTACTTC	CASRRLLAKNIQYF	TRBJ2-4	-	-	TRBV28
TGTGCCAGCTCACCTAGCGGGAGGGTCTACAATGAGCAGTTCTTC	CASSPSGRVYNEQFF	TRBJ2-1	once	TRBD2	TRBV18
TGTGCCAGCAGCTTAGGGATAGGCGGACAGCCCCAGCATTTT	CASSLGIGGQPQHF	TRBJ1-5	-	-	TRBV7-2
TGTGCCAGCAGTTTACCCTCTTTGAACACTGAAGCTTTCTTT	CASSLPSLNTEAFF	TRBJ1-1	-	-	TRBV28
TGTGCCAGAAGCTTGCCCTACTCCGAGACAGGGGCCAATAATTCACCCCTCCACTTT	CARSLPYSETGANNSPLHF	TRBJ1-6	-	TRBD1	TRBV5-3